The following is a TCR beta chain sequence with its context. V gave up 6 bases and J gave up 0 bases, with 16 bases separating them. The CDR3 covers 16 residues. CDR1 and CDR2 (germline): SGHKS, YYEKEE (reference sequence). The sample comes from a study of T cells after somatic rescue of genetic block. Data came from immunoSEQ multiplex PCR; TCRdb stores just in-frame clones and leaves some out. This sample has about 68,000 clones, with 92% found just once. The source of this sequence is a man in his forties or fifties. The J gene is TRBJ1-5, the V gene TRBV5-5; TRBD1 might be the D (6 bases). The sample consisted of peripheral blood mononuclear cells (PBMCs). For the CDR3, the DNA is TGTGCCAGCAACCCAGGGGCCGGCTATAGCAATCAGCCCCAGCATTTT. Protein sequence: CASNPGAGYSNQPQHF.